Listed below are T cell receptor beta chains from one sample, sequenced in a study of shared clonotypes between healthy human individuals. Here immunoSEQ multiplex PCR was the method, and the copy in TCRdb shows in-frame clones only, minus some. The table lists more than 600,000 clones, about 91% of them singletons. The material sequenced was naive CD8+ T cells sorted from blood. The receptors derive from a man aged 30 to 39 in good health. Each CDR3 is given with its conserved first and last residue. D genes are given only for firm matches. Where a row states a size, it is once, few, many or the class of an expanded clone; other rows omit it.

TRBJ2-7 | NA | NA | TRBV10-2 | TGCGCCAGCAGTGAGTCCAGGGGTTGGTCCTACGAGCAGTACTTC | CASSESRGWSYEQYF
TRBJ1-1 | few | NA | TRBV28 | TGTGCCAGCAGTTCCGGGACCTCCTACGAAGCTTTCTTT | CASSSGTSYEAFF
TRBJ2-5 | NA | NA | TRBV6-5 | TGTGCCAGCAGTCCCCGGGACAACCAAGAGACCCAGTACTTC | CASSPRDNQETQYF
TRBJ1-5 | NA | NA | TRBV18 | TGTGCCAGCTCACAAAACCATAAAGAGCCCCAGCATTTT | CASSQNHKEPQHF
TRBJ2-4 | NA | NA | TRBV5-8 | TGTGCCAGCAGCCCGTTCCTCGGTGGTGGAAACATTCAGTACTTC | CASSPFLGGGNIQYF
TRBJ1-5 | NA | TRBD1 | TRBV27 | TGTGCCAGCAGTTTAAACAGGGGAGGACAGCCCCAGCATTTT | CASSLNRGGQPQHF
TRBJ2-5 | once | NA | TRBV28 | TGTGCCAGCTTCCCAACAATGGCCGCGGCCCCTGAGACCCAGTACTTC | CASFPTMAAAPETQYF
TRBJ1-5 | NA | NA | TRBV11-2 | TGTGCCAGCAGCTTAGATCTGGGGGTCAATCAGCCCCAGCATTTT | CASSLDLGVNQPQHF
TRBJ2-1 | NA | NA | TRBV11-3 | TGTGCCAGCAGCTCCCGCCCGCGGGATATGGGCAATGAGCAGTTCTTC | CASSSRPRDMGNEQFF
TRBJ2-1 | NA | NA | TRBV28 | TGTGCCAGCAGCAAGGGCAGGGATTCCTACAATGAGCAGTTCTTC | CASSKGRDSYNEQFF
TRBJ2-5 | NA | NA | TRBV6-1 | TGTGCCAGCAGTGAGCCCCTAGGGGGAGAGACCCAGTACTTC | CASSEPLGGETQYF
TRBJ2-7 | NA | TRBD1 | TRBV2 | TGTGCCAGCAGGGATTACCCCGGGACAGGGTCCTACGAGCAGTACTTC | CASRDYPGTGSYEQYF
TRBJ1-5 | NA | NA | TRBV5-6 | TGTGCCAGCAGCTTGGGAGCGGACATGACCCAGCCCCAGCATTTT | CASSLGADMTQPQHF
TRBJ2-7 | NA | TRBD1 | TRBV7-6 | TGTGCCAGCAGCCGAGGGGGACAGGGCTACGAGCAGTACTTC | CASSRGGQGYEQYF
TRBJ1-4 | NA | NA | TRBV7-6 | TGTGCCAGCAGCTTACAGGGAGCGGAGGAAAAACTGTTTTTT | CASSLQGAEEKLFF